These 14 T cell receptor beta chains came from one sample sequenced in a study of blood T cell repertoires in COVID-19. Sequencing was performed with immunoSEQ multiplex PCR; in TCRdb, only in-frame clones are kept and a portion is missing. The table has some 170,000 clones, approximately 85% seen once. The source material was PBMCs or T cells enriched from blood (not recorded which). These receptors came from a man between 40 and 49 years old who had recovered from COVID-19.

The rearrangement uses TRBV19 and TRBJ1-2; TRBD1 matches at 10 bases. Germline V gene lookup returns CDR1 LNHDA and CDR2 SQIVND (reference sequence). Germline trimming cut 8 bases from V and 3 bases from J; bases unmatched to any gene: 6. CDR3 length: 14 amino acids. CDR3 sequence reads: CASVPTGGDYGYTF. The CDR3 DNA reads as TGTGCCAGTGTCCCGACAGGGGGCGACTATGGCTACACCTTC.

This sequence joins TRBV7-9 and TRBJ2-3, with 8 bases fitting TRBD2. There are 17 residues in the CDR3. Trimming cost V 5 bases and J 4 bases; bases outside gene matches: 14. CDR1 is SEHNR and CDR2 is FQNEAQ in the germline V gene (reference sequence). CDR3 bases: TGTGCCAGCAGCGCCCCACCGGGACTAGGGCTCTCAGATACGCAGTATTTT. Protein sequence: CASSAPPGLGLSDTQYF.

This rearrangement joins TRBV14 to TRBJ2-7; 8 positions agree with TRBD1. CDR1 is SGHDN and CDR2 is FVKESK in the germline V gene. V lost 4 bases and J lost 5; bases outside the gene matches: 4. The CDR3 has 13 residues. CDR3 residues: CASSPDRGNEQYF. CDR3 DNA sequence: TGTGCCAGCAGCCCTGACAGGGGCAACGAGCAGTACTTC.

This clone has only a few counts. J is TRBJ1-5 and V is TRBV20-1; the D is unclear. The germline V and J ends were trimmed by 6 bases and 0 bases, with 18 bases remaining between them. The CDR3 runs to 16 residues. The germline V gene encodes CDR1 DFQATT and CDR2 SNEGSKA (reference sequence). CDR3 nucleotide sequence: TGCAGTGCCAGTACGGAGGTTTGGGGTAGCAATCAGCCCCAGCATTTT. Protein sequence: CSASTEVWGSNQPQHF.

The chain carries TRBV19 and TRBJ1-1, with 10 bases aligning to TRBD1. Germline V gives CDR1 LNHDA, CDR2 SQIVND (reference sequence). Trimming cost V 9 bases and J 4 bases; bases outside gene matches: 2. The CDR3 is made up of 12 amino acids. The CDR3, as DNA: TGTGCCAGCGACAGGGGGCCCACTGAAGCTTTCTTT. It is translated as CASDRGPTEAFF.

This chain joins TRBV19 and TRBJ1-1; TRBD1 aligns across 10 bases. V lost 5 bases to trimming and J lost 10 bases; unmatched junction nucleotides: 7. CDR3 length: 13 residues. Germline V lookup: CDR1 LNHDA, CDR2 SQIVND (reference sequence). The CDR3 spells CASSSRDRGRAFF. The CDR3 nucleotides are TGTGCCAGTAGTTCCCGGGACAGGGGTCGAGCTTTCTTT.

CDR3 sequence: CASSRPGTEKNIQYF. CDR3 bases: TGTGCCAGCAGCCGCCCAGGGACAGAGAAAAACATTCAGTACTTC. The genes are TRBV5-4 and TRBJ2-4, with 7 bases aligning to TRBD1. Germline assignment: CDR1 SGHNT and CDR2 YYREEE (reference sequence). With 4 bases clipped from V and 4 bases from J, the junction kept 8 bases outside the gene matches. CDR3 length: 15 residues.

The CDR3 nucleotides read TGTGCCAGCAGCCACGGGCTTAGCGGGATCTACAATGAGCAGTTCTTC. Amino acid sequence: CASSHGLSGIYNEQFF. This chain connects TRBV3-1 (or the pseudogene TRBV3-2) to TRBJ2-1; 8 bases agree with TRBD2. Germline CDR1 reads LGHDT; CDR2 reads YNNKEL (reference sequence). The CDR3 runs 16 residues. The J segment lost 3 bases and the V segment lost 3 bases, leaving 7 bases of the junction unmatched.

The chain employs TRBV6-5 and TRBJ2-3, with D perhaps matching TRBD1 (5 bases). Trimming stripped 6 bases from V and 6 bases from J, with 13 bases between. Germline V gives CDR1 MNHEY, CDR2 SVGAGI. The CDR3 extends over 13 amino acids. DNA of the CDR3: TGTGCCAGCAGAGGGAACCCAGGGGATACGCAGTATTTT. Translated: CASRGNPGDTQYF.

This clone has only one observation. The chain joins TRBV19 to TRBJ1-1; 7 positions match TRBD1. Germline CDR1 and CDR2: LNHDA and SQIVND (reference sequence). This CDR3 is built from 14 residues. J lost 4 bases, V lost 1 base, and 3 bases had no gene match. This CDR3 reads CASSIGDRLTEAFF. CDR3 coding DNA: TGTGCCAGTAGTATAGGGGACAGACTCACTGAAGCTTTCTTT.

The chain uses TRBV10-1 and TRBJ1-2; possibly TRBD1 for D (6 bases). Germline CDR1 WNHNN, CDR2 SYGVQD (reference sequence). Trimming cost V 6 bases and J 2 bases, with 10 bases left between them. The CDR3 sequence is 13 residues long. CDR3 residues: CASSADRNYGYTF. CDR3 nucleotide sequence: TGCGCCAGCAGCGCCGACAGGAACTATGGCTACACCTTC.

The V and J genes are TRBV30 and TRBJ2-7, with 9 bases identical to TRBD2. V lost 0 bases to trimming and J lost 6 bases; unmatched junction nucleotides: 6. The V gene's germline CDR1 is GTSNPN and CDR2 SVGIG (reference sequence). The CDR3 sequence is 14 residues long. The CDR3 reads CAWSVIAGVGEQYF. The CDR3 DNA reads TGTGCCTGGAGTGTAATAGCGGGAGTCGGCGAGCAGTACTTC.

The chain combines TRBV6-6 with TRBJ1-5; perhaps TRBD1 as D (5 bases). V gave up 2 bases and J gave up 1 base, with 9 bases separating them. This CDR3 comprises 15 residues. Germline lookup yields CDR1 MNHNY and CDR2 SVGAGI (reference sequence). The CDR3 bases are TGTGCCAGCAGTTACACGGGGGTAAGCAATCAGCCCCAGCATTTT. This sequence encodes CASSYTGVSNQPQHF.

The rearrangement uses TRBV3-1 (or the pseudogene TRBV3-2) and TRBJ2-3; 10 bases are shared with TRBD2. V shed 4 bases, J shed 2 bases, and the junction held 6 bases outside the gene matches. The germline V gene has CDR1 LGHDT and CDR2 YNNKEL (reference sequence). There are 16 residues in the CDR3. The CDR3 reads CASSPRTSGLTDTQYF. CDR3 DNA sequence: TGTGCCAGCAGCCCCCGGACTAGCGGTCTCACAGATACGCAGTATTTT.